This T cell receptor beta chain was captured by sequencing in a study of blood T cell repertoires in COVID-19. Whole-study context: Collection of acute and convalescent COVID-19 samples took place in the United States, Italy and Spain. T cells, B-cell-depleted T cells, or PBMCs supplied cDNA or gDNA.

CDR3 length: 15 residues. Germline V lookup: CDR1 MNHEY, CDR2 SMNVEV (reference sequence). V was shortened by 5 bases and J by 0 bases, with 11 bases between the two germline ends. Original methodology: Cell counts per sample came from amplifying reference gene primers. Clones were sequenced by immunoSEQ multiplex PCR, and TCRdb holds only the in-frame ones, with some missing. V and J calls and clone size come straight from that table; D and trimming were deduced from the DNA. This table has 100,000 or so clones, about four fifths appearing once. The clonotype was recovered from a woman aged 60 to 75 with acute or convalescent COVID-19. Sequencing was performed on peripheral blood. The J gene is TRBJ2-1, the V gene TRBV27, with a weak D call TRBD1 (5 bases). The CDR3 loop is CASSTRQSSYNEQFF. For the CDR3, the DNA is TGTGCCAGCAGTACCCGACAGAGCTCCTACAATGAGCAGTTCTTC.